Listed below are T cell receptor beta chains from one sample, sequenced in a study of blood T cell repertoires in COVID-19. Libraries were prepared by immunoSEQ multiplex PCR; TCRdb keeps only in-frame clonotypes and omits some of them. Of around 250,000 clones listed, approximately 84% are singletons. Sequencing was done on a sample of PBMCs or T cells enriched from blood (not recorded which). These receptor sequences come from a woman aged 50 to 60 who had been exposed to COVID-19. Both conserved end residues are part of each CDR3. Each record gives: V gene, J gene, clone size, D gene, CDR3 DNA, CDR3 protein. D genes are given only for firm matches. Rows may omit the clone size; those that give it use once, few, many or a size class.

V: TRBV5-5; J: TRBJ2-2; size: NA; D: NA; DNA: TGTGCCAGCAGCATCAACTCTTATCCCCCCGGGGAGCTGTTTTTT; CDR3: CASSINSYPPGELFF
V: TRBV7-9; J: TRBJ1-1; size: NA; D: NA; DNA: TGTGCCAGCAGGAAAACAAGCGGAGGTAGGAACACTGAAGCTTTCTTT; CDR3: CASRKTSGGRNTEAFF
V: TRBV6-5; J: TRBJ1-1; size: NA; D: NA; DNA: TGTGCCAGCAGAAGCCAGGGGTTAGGTACTGAAGCTTTCTTT; CDR3: CASRSQGLGTEAFF
V: TRBV6-5; J: TRBJ1-1; size: NA; D: NA; DNA: TGTGCCAGCTGGTCAGGGTACCGGAACACTGAAGCTTTCTTT; CDR3: CASWSGYRNTEAFF
V: TRBV9; J: TRBJ1-2; size: few; D: NA; DNA: TGTGCCAGCAGCGTCGGAATTCAGGGTAACTATGGCTACACCTTC; CDR3: CASSVGIQGNYGYTF
V: TRBV27; J: TRBJ2-1; size: NA; D: NA; DNA: TGTGCCAGCAGTTTATCGGGGGGAGAGCAGTTCTTC; CDR3: CASSLSGGEQFF
V: TRBV19; J: TRBJ2-1; size: NA; D: TRBD2; DNA: TGTGCCAGTAGGGGCCTGGGCGCGGGGGACAATGAGCAGTTCTTC; CDR3: CASRGLGAGDNEQFF
V: TRBV11-2; J: TRBJ2-6; size: NA; D: NA; DNA: TGTGCCAGCAGCTTAGGCGCGTCTGGGGCCAACGTCCTGACTTTC; CDR3: CASSLGASGANVLTF
V: TRBV2; J: TRBJ1-2; size: NA; D: NA; DNA: TGTGCCAGCAGTGAATTTAGGGTAGCGGTTAATGGCTACACCTTC; CDR3: CASSEFRVAVNGYTF
V: TRBV3-1/TRBV3-2; J: TRBJ1-2; size: NA; D: NA; DNA: TGTGCCAGCAGCCAAGGCCCGGACAGTTCCTATGGCTACACCTTC; CDR3: CASSQGPDSSYGYTF
V: TRBV6-6; J: TRBJ1-2; size: NA; D: NA; DNA: TGTGCCAGCACCCAAGGACCGGGGTTATCCTATGGCTACACCTTC; CDR3: CASTQGPGLSYGYTF
V: TRBV29-1; J: TRBJ1-1; size: NA; D: NA; DNA: TGCAGCGTTGAAGGTCAAGGGGAAGGTGAAGCTTTCTTT; CDR3: CSVEGQGEGEAFF
V: TRBV6-1; J: TRBJ2-3; size: NA; D: NA; DNA: TGTGCCAGCAGTGAATGGAGGGGGGGAGGGGATACGCAGTATTTT; CDR3: CASSEWRGGGDTQYF
V: TRBV7-8; J: TRBJ2-3; size: NA; D: TRBD2; DNA: TGTGCCAGCAGCCACCGACTAGCGGGGGACACAGATACGCAGTATTTT; CDR3: CASSHRLAGDTDTQYF
V: TRBV5-6; J: TRBJ1-1; size: NA; D: NA; DNA: TGTGCCAGCAGCTCCACAAGGGGCACTGAAGCTTTCTTT; CDR3: CASSSTRGTEAFF
V: TRBV19; J: TRBJ2-3; size: NA; D: NA; DNA: TGTGCCAGTAGCGATACTAGCACAGATACGCAGTATTTT; CDR3: CASSDTSTDTQYF
V: TRBV3-1/TRBV3-2; J: TRBJ2-1; size: once; D: NA; DNA: TGTGCCAGCAGCCAAGAATGGGGCCCCTACAATGAGCAGTTCTTC; CDR3: CASSQEWGPYNEQFF
V: TRBV5-1; J: TRBJ1-1; size: NA; D: NA; DNA: TGCGCCAGCAGCTATGGTCGTCTTCCGGGGGACACTGAAGCTTTCTTT; CDR3: CASSYGRLPGDTEAFF
V: TRBV18; J: TRBJ2-1; size: NA; D: TRBD1; DNA: TGTGCCAGCTCACCACAGGGGACAGGGGGAGGCAATGAGCAGTTCTTC; CDR3: CASSPQGTGGGNEQFF
V: TRBV5-5; J: TRBJ2-5; size: NA; D: NA; DNA: TGTGCCAGCAGCCTCAGGACTAAGCAAGAGACCCAGTACTTC; CDR3: CASSLRTKQETQYF
V: TRBV9; J: TRBJ1-6; size: once; D: NA; DNA: TGTGCCAGCAGCTCCTCACACGGGCCGGGGACACCCCTCCACTTT; CDR3: CASSSSHGPGTPLHF
V: TRBV2; J: TRBJ1-2; size: NA; D: TRBD1; DNA: TGTGCCAGCAGCTTGACAGGGCAGACTGGCTACACCTTC; CDR3: CASSLTGQTGYTF
V: TRBV5-5; J: TRBJ1-6; size: NA; D: NA; DNA: TGTGCCAGCAGCCCTTCGGTCTTTCGACCCCTCCACTTT; CDR3: CASSPSVFRPLHF
V: TRBV29-1; J: TRBJ2-3; size: NA; D: NA; DNA: TGCAGCGTTGGAACAGACACTCTTAAGACGCAGTATTTT; CDR3: CSVGTDTLKTQYF
V: TRBV15; J: TRBJ1-4; size: NA; D: NA; DNA: TGTGCCACCAGCAGAGATTGGGGGCGAGAAAAACTGTTTTTT; CDR3: CATSRDWGREKLFF
V: TRBV7-9; J: TRBJ1-2; size: NA; D: TRBD1; DNA: TGTGCCAGCAGCTTGGACAGGGTGATAGGATATGGCTACACCTTC; CDR3: CASSLDRVIGYGYTF
V: TRBV9; J: TRBJ1-1; size: once; D: NA; DNA: TGTGCCAGCTCCCGGGGGGGGCAGGGCACTGAAGCTTTCTTT; CDR3: CASSRGGQGTEAFF
V: TRBV30; J: TRBJ1-1; size: NA; D: NA; DNA: TGTGCCACAAATCAGGGTTACACTGAAGCTTTCTTT; CDR3: CATNQGYTEAFF
V: TRBV5-1; J: TRBJ2-3; size: NA; D: TRBD2; DNA: TGCGCCAGCAGTACTACGGGACTAGAGCAGTATTTT; CDR3: CASSTTGLEQYF
V: TRBV5-4; J: TRBJ2-7; size: NA; D: NA; DNA: TGTGCCAGCAGCTCAAAGGTCCTGGTTCCTAGTGAGCAGTACTTC; CDR3: CASSSKVLVPSEQYF
V: TRBV18; J: TRBJ1-6; size: NA; D: NA; DNA: TGTGCCAGCTCGCTATCACAGGGCCGGAATTCACCCCTCCACTTT; CDR3: CASSLSQGRNSPLHF
V: TRBV6-1; J: TRBJ1-5; size: NA; D: TRBD1; DNA: TGTGCCAGCAGTGTGGCCGGGACAGGGATAGTTTGGGCCCCCCAGCATTTT; CDR3: CASSVAGTGIVWAPQHF
V: TRBV6-5; J: TRBJ2-5; size: NA; D: NA; DNA: TGTGCCAGCATGGGAAGCGGCGCAGAGACCCAGTACTTC; CDR3: CASMGSGAETQYF
V: TRBV6-5; J: TRBJ2-7; size: few; D: TRBD2; DNA: TGTGCCAGCAACTTACTCGGGGGGGCGGGATACGAGCAGTACTTC; CDR3: CASNLLGGAGYEQYF
V: TRBV28; J: TRBJ1-4; size: NA; D: TRBD1; DNA: TGTGCCAGCAGGGGGGACAGGGGGTTGGCAAAACTGTTTTTT; CDR3: CASRGDRGLAKLFF
V: TRBV12-5; J: TRBJ1-6; size: NA; D: NA; DNA: TGTGCTAGTGGCGTTGATTCACCCCTCCACTTT; CDR3: CASGVDSPLHF
V: TRBV18; J: TRBJ1-2; size: NA; D: NA; DNA: TGTGCCAGCTCACCGCCGGGTCTCGCGGAGGGCTACACCTTC; CDR3: CASSPPGLAEGYTF
V: TRBV7-6; J: TRBJ1-4; size: NA; D: TRBD1; DNA: TGTGCCAGCAGCTCTAAAGACAGGGGGGGTCTGTTTTTT; CDR3: CASSSKDRGGLFF
V: TRBV9; J: TRBJ2-7; size: once; D: NA; DNA: TGTGCCAGCGGGGGGAACTCCTACGAGCAGTACTTC; CDR3: CASGGNSYEQYF
V: TRBV30; J: TRBJ1-2; size: once; D: NA; DNA: TGTGCCTGGAGTGGGGACTCCGGAAGGCTAAGCTACACCTTC; CDR3: CAWSGDSGRLSYTF
V: TRBV28; J: TRBJ2-2; size: NA; D: TRBD1; DNA: TGTGCCAGCAGTTTAGGGACAGGCTACGGGGAGCTGTTTTTT; CDR3: CASSLGTGYGELFF
V: TRBV6-2/TRBV6-3; J: TRBJ2-7; size: few; D: NA; DNA: TGTGCCAGCAGACCTCAAGCGGGCCTTACCTACGAGCAGTACTTC; CDR3: CASRPQAGLTYEQYF
V: TRBV7-6; J: TRBJ1-4; size: NA; D: NA; DNA: TGTGCCAGCAGCTTCAGGGGAGGGGATGAAAAACTGTTTTTT; CDR3: CASSFRGGDEKLFF
V: TRBV5-1; J: TRBJ2-2; size: NA; D: NA; DNA: TGCGCCAGCAGCTTTGCGGGTTCAACGATCGCCGGGGAGCTGTTTTTT; CDR3: CASSFAGSTIAGELFF
V: TRBV12-3/TRBV12-4; J: TRBJ1-2; size: NA; D: NA; DNA: TGTGCCAGCAGTTTTGAGGTGGATTATGGCTACACCTTC; CDR3: CASSFEVDYGYTF
V: TRBV19; J: TRBJ1-2; size: NA; D: TRBD1; DNA: TGTGCCAGTAGTATTACAGGGGCTCCGGACTATGGCTACACCTTC; CDR3: CASSITGAPDYGYTF
V: TRBV28; J: TRBJ1-6; size: NA; D: TRBD1; DNA: TGTGCCAGCCTCGTACAGGGGGCGCAAAATTCACCCCTCCACTTT; CDR3: CASLVQGAQNSPLHF
V: TRBV7-8; J: TRBJ2-2; size: NA; D: NA; DNA: TGTGCCAGCAGCCTTACAGGGAACACCGGGGAGCTGTTTTTT; CDR3: CASSLTGNTGELFF
V: TRBV7-9; J: TRBJ2-2; size: few; D: NA; DNA: TGTGCCAGCAGCTTAGGCGGGACCGGGGAGCTGTTTTTT; CDR3: CASSLGGTGELFF
V: TRBV7-2; J: TRBJ1-2; size: NA; D: NA; DNA: TGTGCCAGCACCCTGGTGCTGGGGGCGTATGGCTACACCTTC; CDR3: CASTLVLGAYGYTF
V: TRBV7-2; J: TRBJ1-2; size: once; D: NA; DNA: TGTGCCAGCAGCTCGGACATATTCCATGGCTACACCTTC; CDR3: CASSSDIFHGYTF
V: TRBV19; J: TRBJ1-6; size: NA; D: NA; DNA: TGTGCCAGTAGTATAAGAGGGTCTGATTCACCCCTCCACTTT; CDR3: CASSIRGSDSPLHF
V: TRBV4-3; J: TRBJ2-2; size: NA; D: TRBD2; DNA: TGCGCCAGCAGCCTGGCGGGGGACACCGGGGAGCTGTTTTTT; CDR3: CASSLAGDTGELFF
V: TRBV5-5; J: TRBJ1-1; size: NA; D: TRBD1; DNA: TGTGCCAGCAGCAAGTACAGGGGGGTGGAAACTGAAGCTTTCTTT; CDR3: CASSKYRGVETEAFF
V: TRBV5-1; J: TRBJ1-1; size: NA; D: TRBD1; DNA: TGCGCCAGCACCAGACAGGGCGACACTGAAGCTTTCTTT; CDR3: CASTRQGDTEAFF
V: TRBV27; J: TRBJ1-1; size: NA; D: NA; DNA: TGTGCCAGCAGGCCCCAGGGTCAGAGCACTGAAGCTTTCTTT; CDR3: CASRPQGQSTEAFF
V: TRBV7-2; J: TRBJ1-6; size: NA; D: NA; DNA: TGTGCCAGCAGCTTAGGAGGTGGCTCACCCCTCCACTTT; CDR3: CASSLGGGSPLHF
V: TRBV12-5; J: TRBJ2-3; size: NA; D: NA; DNA: TGTGCTAGTGGTCCCGGGACTCAGCCATGGGGTACGCAGTATTTT; CDR3: CASGPGTQPWGTQYF